Shown below are 23 T cell receptor beta chains from a single sample sequenced in a study of beta chain features in type 1 diabetes. Isolated RNA was reverse transcribed in full, so expressed TCRB transcripts were sequenced. The repertoire was sequenced with immunoSEQ multiplex PCR; TCRdb's copy has only in-frame clones and lacks some. The data contain more than 150,000 clones, about 13% of them seen just once; the ten biggest clones take up about 0.58%. The sequenced material came from central memory CD4+ T cells from blood. All receptors come from a woman between 18 and 30 years old in good health.

In this sample, this clone turned up many times. The chain recombines TRBV19 with TRBJ2-2; tentatively, D is TRBD2 (5 bases). The CDR3 runs 15 residues. CDR1 LNHDA and CDR2 SQIVND come from the germline V gene (reference sequence). V gave up 3 bases and J gave up 7 bases, with 15 bases separating them. CDR3 protein: CASSISRVLHGELFF. CDR3 nucleotide sequence: TGTGCCAGTAGTATTTCGAGGGTTTTGCACGGGGAGCTGTTTTTT.

This clone has just a few counts. The chain employs TRBV28 and TRBJ2-5; 10 nucleotides match TRBD1. This CDR3 contains 15 residues. The V segment lost 6 bases and the J segment 4 bases; nucleotides outside the gene matches: 8. Germline loops: CDR1 MDHEN, CDR2 SYDVKM. CDR3 protein: CASSPRTGGLETQYF. In DNA, the CDR3 is TGTGCCAGCAGCCCAAGGACAGGGGGTCTAGAGACCCAGTACTTC.

For the CDR3, the DNA is TGCGCCAGCAGCCCCGCTAGTTACAATGAGCAGTTCTTC. Translating gives CASSPASYNEQFF. This chain joins TRBV5-1 and TRBJ2-1; D not certain. V lost 4 bases and J 4 bases, leaving 9 bases between the germline ends. The CDR3 runs 13 residues. From germline, CDR1 is SGHRS and CDR2 YFSETQ. The full variable domain, with the rest looked up from reference TRBV5-1 and TRBJ2-1, is KAGVTQTPRYLIKTRGQQVTLSCSPISGHRSVSWYQQTPGQGLQFLFEYFSETQRNKGNFPGRFSGRQFSNSRSEMNVSTLELGDSALYLCASSPASYNEQFFGPGTRLTVL.

The rearrangement links TRBV29-1 to TRBJ2-1; tentatively, D is TRBD1 (5 bases). V dropped 4 bases and J dropped 4 bases, with 20 bases sitting between them. CDR1 and CDR2 (germline): SQVTM, ANQGSEA. The CDR3 consists of 16 residues. CDR3 DNA sequence: TGCAGCGTTGTTCTCGTCACTCACAGGATATACAATGAGCAGTTCTTC. Its protein product is CSVVLVTHRIYNEQFF.

The rearrangement joins TRBV10-3 to TRBJ2-1; 7 bases are shared with TRBD2. V gave up 9 bases and J gave up 2 bases; unmatched junction bases: 7. The germline V gene encodes CDR1 ENHRY and CDR2 SYGVKD. The CDR3 extends over 14 amino acids. CDR3 loop: CAIFSGFAYNEQFF. In nucleotides, the CDR3 is TGTGCCATTTTTAGCGGGTTCGCCTACAATGAGCAGTTCTTC.

The chain couples TRBV5-6 to TRBJ2-1, with a weak D call TRBD1 (6 bases). The CDR3 runs to 16 residues. Germline V gene sequence: CDR1 SGHDT, CDR2 YYEEEE. V lost 4 bases and J lost 4, with 18 bases in between. DNA for the CDR3: TGTGCCAGCAGCCTCGGGTCGGACAGACGTTACAATGAGCAGTTCTTC. Protein product: CASSLGSDRRYNEQFF.

V and J are TRBV6-5 and TRBJ2-1; D remains ambiguous. CDR3 length: 16 amino acids. The germline V gene encodes CDR1 MNHEY and CDR2 SVGAGI. The V end was cut by 0 bases, the J end by 0 bases, with 9 bases between. CDR3 nucleotide sequence: TGTGCCAGCAGTTACTCTGCGGTCCGCTCCTACAATGAGCAGTTCTTC. This gives the protein CASSYSAVRSYNEQFF.

The table lists this clone with a few counts. This chain uses TRBV10-3 with TRBJ2-3, with a possible D match to TRBD2 (6 bases). The CDR3 sequence is 13 residues long. Germline V gives CDR1 ENHRY, CDR2 SYGVKD. V lost 6 bases to trimming and J lost 6 bases, with 13 bases between them. The CDR3 loop reads CAISYSGGDTQYF. In DNA form, the CDR3 reads TGTGCCATCAGCTACAGCGGAGGGGATACGCAGTATTTT.

A few counts support this clone. The gene calls are TRBV11-2 and TRBJ2-3, with TRBD2 matching 10 bases. CDR1 SGHAT and CDR2 FQNNGV come from the germline V gene. V trimming: 3 bases; J trimming: 6 bases; junction bases outside the gene matches: 9. The CDR3 consists of 16 residues. Here the CDR3 reads CASSLRLAGVGDTQYF. The CDR3 DNA reads TGTGCCAGCAGCTTGAGGCTAGCGGGAGTTGGGGATACGCAGTATTTT. The complete variable domain, with remaining parts taken from reference TRBV11-2 and TRBJ2-3, reads EAGVAQSPRYKIIEKRQSVAFWCNPISGHATLYWYQQILGQGPKLLIQFQNNGVVDDSQLPKDRFSAERLKGVDSTLKIQPAKLEDSAVYLCASSLRLAGVGDTQYFGPGTRLTVL.

This clone was picked up a small number of times. The chain employs TRBV6-5 and TRBJ2-6; TRBD2 might be the D (5 bases). Trimming shortened V by 6 bases and J by 4 bases, and 13 bases separated the two germline ends. Germline CDR1 MNHEY, CDR2 SVGAGI. This CDR3 comprises 15 residues. The CDR3 is CASRYNGNGANVLTF. DNA of the CDR3: TGTGCCAGCAGGTATAACGGGAACGGGGCCAACGTCCTGACTTTC.

This chain joins TRBV29-1 and TRBJ2-1, with 11 bases that match TRBD2. Trimming removed 3 bases from V and 6 bases from J; junction bases left unmatched: 16. Germline V gives CDR1 SQVTM, CDR2 ANQGSEA. The CDR3 loop spans 18 amino acids. The CDR3 sequence: CSVDVRGPGTSGSNEQFF. The CDR3 region has the DNA TGCAGCGTTGATGTGCGGGGCCCCGGGACTAGCGGTTCCAATGAGCAGTTCTTC.

The sample holds a few counts of this clone. The chain recombines TRBV28 with TRBJ2-4; 11 bases align to TRBD1. V dropped 7 bases and J dropped 7; count of bases not matched to a gene: 12. Per the germline V gene, CDR1 is MDHEN and CDR2 is SYDVKM. This CDR3 is built from 16 residues. The CDR3, as DNA: TGTGCCAGCATACAGGGCGGGGGACAGGGGGTGAACATTCAGTACTTC. Translated, it gives CASIQGGGQGVNIQYF.

This clone showed up many times. V is TRBV7-6 and J is TRBJ1-5; D not resolved. CDR3 size: 13 residues. Trimming removed 4 bases from V and 7 bases from J, with 11 bases in between. The germline V gene encodes CDR1 SGHVS and CDR2 FNYEAQ. CDR3: CASSSGLDQPQHF. The CDR3 DNA reads TGTGCCAGCAGCTCAGGACTTGACCAGCCCCAGCATTTT.

This clone has just a few counts. The V gene is TRBV7-9, the J gene TRBJ2-5; 7 bases are a match to TRBD1. Germline V gene sequence: CDR1 SEHNR, CDR2 FQNEAQ (reference sequence). Trimming removed 0 bases from V and 1 base from J; junction bases left unmatched: 2. The CDR3 totals 15 residues. This CDR3 reads CASSLAGQSQETQYF. The CDR3 nucleotides are TGTGCCAGCAGCTTAGCGGGACAGTCCCAAGAGACCCAGTACTTC.

The CDR3: CASSAAGTGDTEAFF. The CDR3 DNA reads TGTGCCAGCAGCGCGGCCGGGACAGGGGACACTGAAGCTTTCTTT. The rearrangement links TRBV28 to TRBJ1-1; 10 nucleotides agree with TRBD1. CDR1 and CDR2 (germline): MDHEN, SYDVKM. The CDR3 contains 15 residues. Trimming cost V 6 bases and J 3 bases; bases outside gene matches: 7.

CDR3 amino acids: CASSLGQGISNTGELFF. The CDR3 nucleotides are TGCGCCAGCAGCTTGGGGCAGGGAATCTCGAACACCGGGGAGCTGTTTTTT. The chain links TRBV5-1 to TRBJ2-2; a weak D match, TRBD1 (5 bases). Germline V gene sequence: CDR1 SGHRS, CDR2 YFSETQ. This CDR3 has 17 residues. V shed 0 bases and J shed 0 bases, with 12 bases lying between them. The full variable domain, its missing parts supplied by reference TRBV5-1 and TRBJ2-2, is KAGVTQTPRYLIKTRGQQVTLSCSPISGHRSVSWYQQTPGQGLQFLFEYFSETQRNKGNFPGRFSGRQFSNSRSEMNVSTLELGDSALYLCASSLGQGISNTGELFFGEGSRLTVL.

The chain links TRBV6-6 to TRBJ2-7, with TRBD1 matching 9 bases. This CDR3 contains 14 residues. Germline V gene lookup returns CDR1 MNHNY and CDR2 SVGAGI (reference sequence). V lost 8 bases and J lost 3; bases outside the gene matches: 8. CDR3 in amino acids: CASGWGQGDYEQYF. DNA for the CDR3: TGTGCCAGCGGATGGGGACAGGGCGACTACGAGCAGTACTTC.

The chain has TRBV5-1 and TRBJ1-2, with TRBD1 identical over 7 bases. The CDR3 covers 16 residues. Germline values: CDR1 SGHRS, CDR2 YFSETQ. Trimming removed 1 base from V and 0 bases from J; junction bases left unmatched: 6. Here the CDR3 DNA reads TGCGCCAGCAGCTTGAGGGACAGTCCCACTAACTATGGCTACACCTTC. Translation: CASSLRDSPTNYGYTF. The full variable domain, with the rest looked up from reference TRBV5-1 and TRBJ1-2, is KAGVTQTPRYLIKTRGQQVTLSCSPISGHRSVSWYQQTPGQGLQFLFEYFSETQRNKGNFPGRFSGRQFSNSRSEMNVSTLELGDSALYLCASSLRDSPTNYGYTFGSGTRLTVV.

This sequence joins TRBV5-1 and TRBJ1-1; no clear D. CDR1 is SGHRS and CDR2 is YFSETQ in the germline V gene. The CDR3 is made up of 14 amino acids. The V end was cut by 0 bases, the J end by 3 bases, with 9 bases between. CDR3 loop: CASSLANGYTEAFF. The CDR3 DNA reads as TGCGCCAGCAGCTTGGCCAACGGGTACACTGAAGCTTTCTTT.

This clone was detected a few times. V gene TRBV30 combines with J gene TRBJ2-3; TRBD2 aligns across 9 bases. Germline V gene sequence: CDR1 GTSNPN, CDR2 SVGIG (reference sequence). This CDR3 comprises 16 residues. J gave up 0 bases and V 4 bases, and 8 bases lay outside the gene matches. The CDR3 DNA follows: TGTGCCTGGAAGTCTCTAGCGGGGACTAGCACAGATACGCAGTATTTT. Translated: CAWKSLAGTSTDTQYF.

The rearrangement joins TRBV7-2 to TRBJ2-5; a weak D match, TRBD1 (6 bases). The V gene's germline CDR1 is SGHTA and CDR2 FQGNSA. CDR3 length: 14 residues. Between the trimmed V and J ends, which lost 5 bases and 4 bases, there was a span of 14 bases. The CDR3 nucleotides are TGTGCCAGCAGCGACACTCCAGGGGTAGAGACCCAGTACTTC. Protein: CASSDTPGVETQYF.

This clone was recorded at least ten times. In DNA form, the CDR3 reads TGTGCTAGTGTCCGGGGAAGTGGGGCCTACAATGAGCAGTTCTTC. Residues: CASVRGSGAYNEQFF. The chain links TRBV12-5 to TRBJ2-1, with D tentatively TRBD2 (5 bases). Germline CDR1 LGHNT, CDR2 FRNRAP. The CDR3 contains 15 residues. With 7 bases removed from V and 2 bases from J, the gap between germline ends came to 15 bases.

There are a few counts of this clone. The V and J genes are TRBV30 and TRBJ1-1; no clear D. The CDR3 is made up of 14 amino acids. The V end lost 3 bases, the J end lost 4 bases, and 15 bases lay between the germline ends. Germline V gene lookup returns CDR1 GTSNPN and CDR2 SVGIG (reference sequence). The CDR3 here is CAWSVGGSGTEAFF. CDR3 coding DNA: TGTGCCTGGAGCGTAGGTGGGTCGGGCACTGAAGCTTTCTTT.